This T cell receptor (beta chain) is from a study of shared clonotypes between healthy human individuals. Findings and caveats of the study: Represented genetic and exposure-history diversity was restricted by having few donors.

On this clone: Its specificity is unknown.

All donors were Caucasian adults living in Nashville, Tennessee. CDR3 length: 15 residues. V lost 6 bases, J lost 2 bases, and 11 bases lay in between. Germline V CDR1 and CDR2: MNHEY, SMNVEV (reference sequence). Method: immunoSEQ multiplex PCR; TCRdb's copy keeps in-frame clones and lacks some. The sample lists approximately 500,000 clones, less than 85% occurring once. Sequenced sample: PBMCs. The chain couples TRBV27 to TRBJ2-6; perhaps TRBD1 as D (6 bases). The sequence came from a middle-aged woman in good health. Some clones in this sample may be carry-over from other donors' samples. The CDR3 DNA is TGTGCCAGCAGATCAGGGGCAGCTGGGGCCAACGTCCTGACTTTC. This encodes CASRSGAAGANVLTF.